One TCR beta chain is described in this entry. Its antigen remains unknown. TCR alpha and TCR beta cDNA libraries carrying sample barcodes and UMIs were produced by 5'RACE using constant-segment primers. TCRdb reanalysed the 5' RACE reads using MiXCR and keeps one entry per CDR3 protein. The sample includes roughly 300,000 distinct CDR3 sequences, roughly 16% of them seen just once. The CDR3 extends over 14 amino acids. Germline-derived CDR1 and CDR2 are MNHNY and SVGAGI (reference sequence). Trimming left V 6 bases short and J 3 bases short, with 12 bases between. These data come from a study of T-cell memory formation after mild COVID-19. Whole-study results and caveats: Still unconfirmed is whether the second-wave clones peaking on day 37 recognized SARS-CoV-2.

Sequenced input: PBMCs or a T cell subset sorted from them (not recorded which). The V and J genes are TRBV6-6 and TRBJ1-5; unclear D gene. The source of this sequence is a man aged 18 to 29 who had mild COVID-19 (a few samples of this study predate the infection). Cell type and time point are not known. CDR3 bases: TGTGCCAGCAGGGGAGGAACCCCCAATCAGCCCCAGCATTTT. This codes for CASRGGTPNQPQHF.